Each of the 5 T cell receptor beta chains below was sequenced from the same sample in a study of PD-1 blockade in classical Hodgkin lymphoma. Each patient relapsed following autologous stem cell transplantation, and prior brentuximab vedotin exposure differed. TCRdb's table, derived via immunoSEQ multiplex PCR, lists solely in-frame clones and lacks some. The sample carries more than 30,000 clones, roughly 80% recorded once. The source material was peripheral blood mononuclear cells (PBMCs), sampled at baseline. The source is a human donor with classical Hodgkin lymphoma.

This chain connects TRBV2 to TRBJ2-2; a weak D match, TRBD1 (7 bases). The CDR3 loop spans 14 amino acids. Germline V gives CDR1 SNHLY, CDR2 FYNNEI. V lost 6 bases and J 5 bases, leaving 13 bases between the germline ends. The CDR3 reads CASRGGGATGELFF. The CDR3 DNA is TGTGCCAGCAGAGGAGGGGGCGCGACCGGGGAGCTGTTTTTT. The full variable domain, with the rest looked up from reference TRBV2 and TRBJ2-2, is EPEVTQTPSHQVTQMGQEVILRCVPISNHLYFYWYRQILGQKVEFLVSFYNNEISEKSEIFDDQFSVERPDGSNFTLKIRSTKLEDSAMYFCASRGGGATGELFFGEGSRLTVL.

V and J are TRBV4-3 and TRBJ2-1; 8 bases align to TRBD1. The CDR3 runs 15 residues. Trimming at V came to 6 bases and at J to 7 bases, leaving 11 bases not matched to a gene. CDR1 is LGHNA, CDR2 YSLEER, per germline. CDR3 amino acids: CASSVKAGGGNEQFF. Here the CDR3 DNA reads TGCGCCAGCAGTGTTAAGGCAGGGGGCGGGAATGAGCAGTTCTTC.

The chain is built from TRBV28 and TRBJ2-3; D may be TRBD1 (6 bases). The V and J ends lost 10 bases and 2 bases respectively, with 10 bases between them. In germline, CDR1 is MDHEN, CDR2 SYDVKM. The CDR3 has 12 amino acids. CDR3 residues: CATDRSTDTQYF. DNA for the CDR3: TGTGCCACCGACAGGTCCACAGATACGCAGTATTTT.

The V and J genes are TRBV5-1 and TRBJ2-2; 9 bases map to TRBD1. Unmatched junction bases numbered 2, after V lost 5 bases and J lost 3 bases. The CDR3 consists of 14 residues. Germline values: CDR1 SGHRS, CDR2 YFSETQ. CDR3 DNA sequence: TGCGCCAGCAGAGGACAGGGGTACACCGGGGAGCTGTTTTTT. This codes for CASRGQGYTGELFF. Using reference TRBV5-1 and TRBJ2-2 for the parts outside the CDR3, the full variable domain is KAGVTQTPRYLIKTRGQQVTLSCSPISGHRSVSWYQQTPGQGLQFLFEYFSETQRNKGNFPGRFSGRQFSNSRSEMNVSTLELGDSALYLCASRGQGYTGELFFGEGSRLTVL.

The V call is TRBV7-3, the J call TRBJ2-3; 10 bases line up with TRBD1. CDR3 length: 14 amino acids. The V gene's germline CDR1 is SGHTA and CDR2 FQGTGA. V trimming: 5 bases; J trimming: 9 bases; junction bases outside the gene matches: 8. CDR3 amino acids: CASSGTGDRTTQYF. CDR3 nucleotides: TGTGCCAGCAGCGGGACAGGGGATAGGACGACGCAGTATTTT.